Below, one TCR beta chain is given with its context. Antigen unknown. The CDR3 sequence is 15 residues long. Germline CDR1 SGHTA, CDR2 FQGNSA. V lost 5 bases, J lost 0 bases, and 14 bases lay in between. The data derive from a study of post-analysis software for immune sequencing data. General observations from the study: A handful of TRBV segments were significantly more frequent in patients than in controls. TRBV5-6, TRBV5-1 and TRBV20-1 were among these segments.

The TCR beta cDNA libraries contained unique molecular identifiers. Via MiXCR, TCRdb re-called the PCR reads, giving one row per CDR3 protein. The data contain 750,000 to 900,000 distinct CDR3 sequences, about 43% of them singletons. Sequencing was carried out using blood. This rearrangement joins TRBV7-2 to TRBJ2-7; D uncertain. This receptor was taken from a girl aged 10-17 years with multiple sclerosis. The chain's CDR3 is CASSPESGSSYEQYF. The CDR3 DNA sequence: TGTGCCAGCAGCCCGGAGTCGGGTTCCTCCTACGAGCAGTACTTC.